The 29 T cell receptor beta chains below all came from one sample that was sequenced in a study of cytomegalovirus exposure and HLA in healthy donors. PCR was performed using 60 Vbeta and 13 Jbeta primers. Data came from immunoSEQ multiplex PCR; TCRdb stores just in-frame clones and leaves some out. The sample has 100,000 or so clones, under 80% seen once. The sample taken for sequencing was PBMCs. These receptors all come from a woman in her 50s in good health and CMV-seropositive.

This chain connects TRBV4-2 to TRBJ2-2; TRBD1 agrees at 8 bases. Germline V lookup: CDR1 LGHNA, CDR2 YNFKEQ. CDR3 length: 15 amino acids. V lost 4 bases, J lost 6 bases, and 7 bases stayed unmatched. The CDR3 sequence is CASSRLTGEAGELFF. The CDR3 bases are TGTGCCAGCAGCCGACTGACAGGGGAGGCCGGGGAGCTGTTTTTT.

This chain joins TRBV30 and TRBJ2-7; 10 bases line up with TRBD2. V was pared by 4 bases and J by 1 base, with 7 bases of the junction left unmatched. Germline V CDR1 and CDR2: GTSNPN, SVGIG (reference sequence). The CDR3 loop spans 15 amino acids. CDR3 sequence: CAWKTSGSPSYEQYF. CDR3 in DNA: TGTGCCTGGAAGACTAGCGGGTCGCCTTCCTACGAGCAGTACTTC.

The chain links TRBV25-1 to TRBJ1-1; D remains ambiguous. The CDR3 covers 10 residues. Trimming shortened V by 6 bases and J by 7 bases, and 6 bases separated the two germline ends. Looked up from germline, CDR1 is MGHDK and CDR2 is SYGVNS. In nucleotides, the CDR3 is TGTGCCAGCAGCGACATTGAAGCTTTCTTT. Its translation is CASSDIEAFF.

J is TRBJ1-2 and V is TRBV11-2, with TRBD1 matching 8 bases. Germline V CDR1 and CDR2: SGHAT, FQNNGV. The CDR3 totals 15 residues. Unmatched junction bases numbered 4, after V lost 4 bases and J lost 0 bases. The CDR3 nucleotides read TGTGCCAGCAGCTCCATGACAGGGGCTAACTATGGCTACACCTTC. Protein product: CASSSMTGANYGYTF. The variable domain in full, with the rest retrieved from reference TRBV11-2 and TRBJ1-2, is EAGVAQSPRYKIIEKRQSVAFWCNPISGHATLYWYQQILGQGPKLLIQFQNNGVVDDSQLPKDRFSAERLKGVDSTLKIQPAKLEDSAVYLCASSSMTGANYGYTFGSGTRLTVV.

The genes are TRBV10-1 and TRBJ1-1; D is uncertain. Germline V gene data show CDR1 as WNHNN and CDR2 as SYGVQD (reference sequence). The CDR3 is 13 amino acids. The V and J ends lost 4 bases and 10 bases respectively, with 16 bases between them. Here the CDR3 DNA reads TGCGCCAGCAGTGTTAACCGGCAGTCAGGAGCTTTCTTT. It codes for CASSVNRQSGAFF.

The CDR3 sequence is CAWSVRQNQPQHF. The DNA of the CDR3 is TGTGCCTGGAGTGTACGTCAGAATCAGCCCCAGCATTTT. The chain recombines TRBV30 with TRBJ1-5; D gene ambiguous. This CDR3 spans 13 amino acids. CDR1 is GTSNPN, CDR2 SVGIG, per germline (reference sequence). V was shortened by 0 bases and J by 4 bases, with 7 bases between the two germline ends. The complete variable domain, with remaining parts taken from reference TRBV30 and TRBJ1-5, reads SQTIHQWPATLVQPVGSPLSLECTVEGTSNPNLYWYRQAAGRGLQLLFYSVGIGQISSEVPQNLSASRPQDRQFILSSKKLLLSDSGFYLCAWSVRQNQPQHFGDGTRLSIL.

In its sample, this clone was seen once. The chain carries TRBV29-1 and TRBJ1-2; D gene ambiguous. In germline, CDR1 is SQVTM, CDR2 ANQGSEA. V lost 3 bases, J lost 8 bases, and 4 bases lay in between. The CDR3 runs to 9 residues. CDR3 in amino acids: CSVEEGYTF. In DNA, the CDR3 is TGCAGCGTTGAGGAGGGCTACACCTTC.

This clone was detected only a few times. The chain carries TRBV4-2 and TRBJ1-2; 12 bases are shared with TRBD1. Trimming at V came to 0 bases and at J to 5 bases, leaving 1 base not matched to a gene. This CDR3 has 15 residues. From germline, CDR1 is LGHNA and CDR2 YNFKEQ. The CDR3 coding sequence is TGTGCCAGCAGCCAAGAGGGACAGGGGGCGTATGGCTACACCTTC. Its protein is CASSQEGQGAYGYTF.

The chain recombines TRBV6-6 with TRBJ2-5; perhaps TRBD2 as D (5 bases). Germline CDR1 and CDR2: MNHNY and SVGAGI (reference sequence). The CDR3 loop spans 15 amino acids. V shed 4 bases and J shed 2 bases, with 14 bases lying between them. The CDR3 region has the DNA TGTGCCAGCAGTTCCCTCGGAGGAAGACAAGAGACCCAGTACTTC. It is translated as CASSSLGGRQETQYF.

In this sample, this clone turned up once. The chain couples TRBV6-5 to TRBJ1-5; no definite D call. The germline V and J ends were trimmed by 7 bases and 5 bases, with 18 bases remaining between them. Germline loops: CDR1 MNHEY, CDR2 SVGAGI. The CDR3 is 15 residues long. CDR3 loop: CASTPSGHLDQPQHF. Here the CDR3 DNA reads TGTGCCAGCACCCCATCAGGTCACCTTGATCAGCCCCAGCATTTT.

The genes are TRBV5-5 and TRBJ2-7, with D possibly matching TRBD2 (6 bases). Germline CDR1 and CDR2: SGHKS and YYEKEE (reference sequence). Trimming pared 2 bases from V and 3 bases from J, leaving 18 bases between. The CDR3 is made up of 16 amino acids. This CDR3 is CASSFGSRVYNYEQYF. The CDR3 DNA is TGTGCCAGCAGCTTCGGGAGTCGGGTTTATAACTACGAGCAGTACTTC. Filled out from reference TRBV5-5 and TRBJ2-7, the complete variable domain reads DAGVTQSPTHLIKTRGQQVTLRCSPISGHKSVSWYQQVLGQGPQFIFQYYEKEERGRGNFPDRFSARQFPNYSSELNVNALLLGDSALYLCASSFGSRVYNYEQYFGPGTRLTVT.

In this sample, this clone turned up a few times. The CDR3 nucleotides read TGCGCCAGCAGCCAAGAGGAAGGCGGCTATGGCTACACCTTC. Its translation is CASSQEEGGYGYTF. The genes are TRBV4-1 and TRBJ1-2; D gene ambiguous. The V gene's germline CDR1 is MGHRA and CDR2 YSYEKL. V was trimmed by 0 bases and J by 4 bases, leaving 9 bases between them. The CDR3 spans 14 residues.

Only a few counts were recorded for this clone. The chain is built from TRBV29-1 and TRBJ2-7; D ambiguous. The CDR3 covers 13 residues. Germline V CDR1 and CDR2: SQVTM, ANQGSEA. The V end lost 4 bases, the J end lost 2 bases, and 12 bases lay between the germline ends. CDR3 sequence: CSVGTDRTYEQYF. As DNA, the CDR3 is TGCAGCGTTGGAACAGACCGAACCTACGAGCAGTACTTC.

The chain is built from TRBV10-2 and TRBJ2-1, with D perhaps TRBD2 (5 bases). The CDR3 runs 14 residues. CDR1 is WSHSY, CDR2 SAAADI, per germline. V lost 2 bases and J 5 bases, leaving 10 bases between the germline ends. The CDR3 sequence is CASSEISGDNEQFF. The CDR3, as DNA: TGCGCCAGCAGTGAGATCAGCGGAGACAATGAGCAGTTCTTC.

This clone was observed a few times. CDR3: CASKVQTGFYGYTF. The CDR3 nucleotides read TGTGCCAGCAAAGTACAGACAGGGTTTTATGGCTACACCTTC. This rearrangement joins TRBV6-5 to TRBJ1-2, with TRBD1 matching over 7 bases. Germline lookup yields CDR1 MNHEY and CDR2 SVGAGI. The CDR3 covers 14 residues. J was trimmed by 5 bases and V by 7 bases; bases with no gene match: 10.

This chain connects TRBV6-6 to TRBJ1-5, with D unclear. This CDR3 is 14 amino acids long. Germline assignment: CDR1 MNHNY and CDR2 SVGAGI (reference sequence). V lost 8 bases to trimming and J lost 4 bases, with 15 bases between them. CDR3 sequence (DNA): TGTGCCAGCCTTAAATCGGGGAGTAATCAGCCCCAGCATTTT. It encodes CASLKSGSNQPQHF.

The CDR3 reads CASSLDPEGINYGYTF. The DNA for the CDR3 is TGTGCCAGCAGCTTAGACCCCGAGGGAATTAACTATGGCTACACCTTC. The V and J genes are TRBV7-6 and TRBJ1-2; unclear D gene. The CDR3 is made up of 16 amino acids. V lost 1 base and J lost 1, with 13 bases in between. Germline CDR1 is SGHVS and CDR2 is FNYEAQ.

The rearrangement joins TRBV5-1 to TRBJ1-5; 9 bases fit TRBD1. Germline V gene data show CDR1 as SGHRS and CDR2 as YFSETQ. V shed 5 bases and J 10 bases; nucleotides not matched to a gene: 7. There are 13 residues in the CDR3. CDR3 in DNA: TGCGCCAGCAGACGGGACAGGGATAGCCCCCAGCATTTT. Translating gives CASRRDRDSPQHF.

The chain has TRBV7-9 and TRBJ2-1, with TRBD2 matching 12 bases. J lost 0 bases, V lost 6 bases, and 9 bases had no gene match. Germline assignment: CDR1 SEHNR and CDR2 FQNEAQ (reference sequence). The CDR3 runs to 18 residues. Written as DNA, the CDR3 is TGTGCCAGCAGTCCCGGACTAGCGGGATCCTTCTCCTACAATGAGCAGTTCTTC. The encoded protein is CASSPGLAGSFSYNEQFF.

The gene calls are TRBV6-1 and TRBJ1-5; 8 bases match TRBD1. Germline CDR1 is MNHNS and CDR2 is SASEGT. Trimming at V came to 5 bases and at J to 1 base, leaving 4 bases not matched to a gene. The CDR3 length is 15 residues. CDR3 region: CASSRDRRSNQPQHF. The CDR3 coding sequence is TGTGCCAGCAGTCGGGACAGGCGCAGCAATCAGCCCCAGCATTTT.

The chain links TRBV5-6 to TRBJ1-1; D unresolved. Per germline, CDR1 SGHDT and CDR2 YYEEEE. The CDR3 loop spans 17 amino acids. The V end was cut by 0 bases, the J end by 0 bases, with 15 bases between. Here the CDR3 DNA reads TGTGCCAGCAGCTTGGACCGCGGCACCGTGATGAACACTGAAGCTTTCTTT. Translating gives CASSLDRGTVMNTEAFF.

The rearrangement uses TRBV19 and TRBJ1-2, with TRBD1 as a possible D gene (5 bases). From germline, CDR1 is LNHDA and CDR2 SQIVND (reference sequence). CDR3 length: 13 amino acids. Trimming pared 5 bases from V and 6 bases from J, leaving 13 bases between. The CDR3 bases are TGTGCCAGTAGTCCACGACAGACGGATGGCTACACCTTC. This codes for CASSPRQTDGYTF.

The rearrangement links TRBV5-8 to TRBJ2-5, with D perhaps TRBD1 (5 bases). The J call is in doubt because the DNA end fits TRBJ2-7 better. The CDR3 is 12 residues long. CDR1 is SGHTS and CDR2 is YDEGEE in the germline V gene. CDR3 in DNA: TGTGCCAGCAGCTTGCAGGGCTACGAGCAGTACTTC. This encodes CASSLQGYEQYF.

The V gene is TRBV11-2, the J gene TRBJ2-1, with a tentative D call TRBD2 (5 bases). V was trimmed by 1 base and J by 5 bases, leaving 9 bases between them. The CDR3 has 14 residues. In germline, CDR1 is SGHAT, CDR2 FQNNGV. The CDR3 bases are TGTGCCAGCAGCTTAGCCGGACTCCACAATGAGCAGTTCTTC. Translation: CASSLAGLHNEQFF.

The table lists this clone with a few counts. The J gene is TRBJ2-1, the V gene TRBV14; D remains unclear. Germline CDR1 reads SGHDN; CDR2 reads FVKESK. The CDR3 spans 14 residues. V lost 4 bases to trimming and J lost 8 bases, with 15 bases between them. The CDR3 spells CASSLTTSLDEQFF. In nucleotides, the CDR3 is TGTGCCAGCAGCCTCACTACTTCTTTGGATGAGCAGTTCTTC.

This chain uses TRBV7-6 with TRBJ1-5; D remains ambiguous. V dropped 4 bases and J dropped 5 bases, with 9 bases sitting between them. Germline CDR1 reads SGHVS; CDR2 reads FNYEAQ. The CDR3 loop spans 13 amino acids. In nucleotides, the CDR3 is TGTGCCAGCAGCTCCAAAGGAGATCAGCCCCAGCATTTT. It yields the protein CASSSKGDQPQHF. Supplemented by reference TRBV7-6 and TRBJ1-5, the full variable domain reads GAGVSQSPRYKVTKRGQDVALRCDPISGHVSLYWYRQALGQGPEFLTYFNYEAQQDKSGLPNDRFSAERPEGSISTLTIQRTEQRDSAMYRCASSSKGDQPQHFGDGTRLSIL.

The chain carries TRBV5-4 and TRBJ1-1, with 7 bases identical to TRBD1. The CDR3 runs to 13 residues. Germline CDR1 and CDR2: SGHNT and YYREEE (reference sequence). V gave up 4 bases and J gave up 7 bases; unmatched junction bases: 7. The CDR3 DNA sequence: TGTGCCAGCAGCCGCTGGGCAGGGGGTGAAGCTTTCTTT. As protein: CASSRWAGGEAFF.

The chain combines TRBV27 with TRBJ1-2, with D tentatively TRBD1 (6 bases). The CDR3 spans 13 residues. Deletions cut 6 bases from V and 3 bases from J, with 11 bases between. Germline V gene data show CDR1 as MNHEY and CDR2 as SMNVEV (reference sequence). The CDR3 DNA sequence: TGTGCCAGCAGGAAAGGGGGGGACTATGGCTACACCTTC. It specifies CASRKGGDYGYTF.

This chain uses TRBV14 with TRBJ2-7, with TRBD2 matching over 9 bases. The CDR3 has 15 amino acids. Per the germline V gene, CDR1 is SGHDN and CDR2 is FVKESK. V shed 4 bases and J 3 bases; nucleotides not matched to a gene: 7. In DNA form, the CDR3 reads TGTGCCAGCAGCCTCGGACTAGCGCACTACTACGAGCAGTACTTC. Protein sequence: CASSLGLAHYYEQYF.